These T cell receptor beta chains were read from a single sample in a study of blood T cell repertoires in COVID-19. The protocol was immunoSEQ multiplex PCR, while the TCRdb copy is restricted to in-frame clones and leaves out a portion. The sample lists approximately 230,000 clones, 86% occurring once. Source material: peripheral blood. These receptors were collected from a man aged 30-40 years who had recovered from COVID-19. The CDR3 runs from the conserved cysteine through the conserved F or W. Fields, in order: J gene, D gene, clone size, V gene, CDR3 protein, CDR3 DNA. D genes are given only for firm matches. Size values are once, few and many counts, or a class for expanded clones, and some rows have none.

J gene: TRBJ2-3
D gene: TRBD2
clone size: -
V gene: TRBV6-4
CDR3 protein: CASSESGTSGGTDTQYF
CDR3 DNA: TGTGCCAGCAGTGAGTCCGGGACTAGCGGGGGTACAGATACGCAGTATTTT

J gene: TRBJ1-2
D gene: -
clone size: -
V gene: TRBV4-2
CDR3 protein: CASSQASGYTF
CDR3 DNA: TGTGCCAGCAGCCAAGCATCTGGCTACACCTTC

J gene: TRBJ2-7
D gene: TRBD1
clone size: -
V gene: TRBV19
CDR3 protein: CASSDQGVYEQYF
CDR3 DNA: TGTGCCAGTAGTGACCAGGGGGTCTACGAGCAGTACTTC

J gene: TRBJ2-2
D gene: TRBD2
clone size: -
V gene: TRBV6-2/TRBV6-3
CDR3 protein: CASSPRVAGGNTGELFF
CDR3 DNA: TGTGCCAGCAGCCCCCGGGTAGCGGGGGGGAACACCGGGGAGCTGTTTTTT

J gene: TRBJ1-5
D gene: TRBD1
clone size: -
V gene: TRBV2
CDR3 protein: CASRGTGSGNQPQHF
CDR3 DNA: TGTGCCAGCAGGGGGACAGGGTCAGGCAATCAGCCCCAGCATTTT

J gene: TRBJ1-1
D gene: -
clone size: once
V gene: TRBV7-6
CDR3 protein: CASSLGVQLNTEAFF
CDR3 DNA: TGTGCCAGCAGCTTAGGGGTACAGCTGAACACTGAAGCTTTCTTT

J gene: TRBJ1-3
D gene: TRBD1
clone size: -
V gene: TRBV5-5
CDR3 protein: CASSLGPSQGDLNTIYF
CDR3 DNA: TGTGCCAGCAGCTTGGGGCCCTCACAGGGGGACTTAAACACCATATATTTT

J gene: TRBJ1-1
D gene: -
clone size: -
V gene: TRBV6-5
CDR3 protein: CASISAAPGTEAFF
CDR3 DNA: TGTGCCAGCATATCAGCAGCCCCGGGCACTGAAGCTTTCTTT

J gene: TRBJ1-2
D gene: -
clone size: few
V gene: TRBV29-1
CDR3 protein: CSGGENYGYTF
CDR3 DNA: TGCAGCGGCGGGGAAAACTATGGCTACACCTTC

J gene: TRBJ2-3
D gene: TRBD2
clone size: -
V gene: TRBV4-3
CDR3 protein: CASSQDYIAGGATDTQYF
CDR3 DNA: TGCGCCAGCAGCCAAGACTATATAGCGGGGGGGGCCACAGATACGCAGTATTTT

J gene: TRBJ2-3
D gene: TRBD2
clone size: -
V gene: TRBV5-6
CDR3 protein: CASSPPAGATQYF
CDR3 DNA: TGTGCCAGCAGCCCTCCAGCGGGGGCAACGCAGTATTTT

J gene: TRBJ1-3
D gene: -
clone size: -
V gene: TRBV7-8
CDR3 protein: CASSSGKENTIYF
CDR3 DNA: TGTGCCAGCAGCTCGGGTAAAGAAAACACCATATATTTT

J gene: TRBJ2-3
D gene: TRBD2
clone size: -
V gene: TRBV7-2
CDR3 protein: CASSFAGGYTDTQYF
CDR3 DNA: TGTGCCAGCAGCTTCGCGGGGGGGTACACAGATACGCAGTATTTT

J gene: TRBJ2-7
D gene: TRBD1
clone size: -
V gene: TRBV7-2
CDR3 protein: CASSLYTAGGDYEQYF
CDR3 DNA: TGTGCCAGCAGCTTATATACGGCAGGGGGAGACTACGAGCAGTACTTC

J gene: TRBJ1-1
D gene: -
clone size: once
V gene: TRBV2
CDR3 protein: CASRQTVKDTEAFF
CDR3 DNA: TGTGCCAGCAGGCAAACAGTTAAGGATACTGAAGCTTTCTTT

J gene: TRBJ2-1
D gene: TRBD2
clone size: -
V gene: TRBV4-1
CDR3 protein: CASSQDAVPAGEYNEQFF
CDR3 DNA: TGCGCCAGCAGCCAAGATGCGGTCCCAGCGGGGGAGTACAATGAGCAGTTCTTC

J gene: TRBJ1-1
D gene: -
clone size: -
V gene: TRBV2
CDR3 protein: CASSGSRTANTEAFF
CDR3 DNA: TGTGCCAGCAGTGGATCAAGGACAGCGAACACTGAAGCTTTCTTT

J gene: TRBJ2-3
D gene: -
clone size: -
V gene: TRBV18
CDR3 protein: CASSPEEHSTDTQYF
CDR3 DNA: TGTGCCAGCTCACCAGAGGAACACAGCACAGATACGCAGTATTTT

J gene: TRBJ2-5
D gene: -
clone size: -
V gene: TRBV29-1
CDR3 protein: CSLWTDQETQYF
CDR3 DNA: TGCAGCCTATGGACAGACCAAGAGACCCAGTACTTC

J gene: TRBJ2-5
D gene: TRBD2
clone size: -
V gene: TRBV4-3
CDR3 protein: CASSQDVGTGGETQYF
CDR3 DNA: TGCGCCAGCAGCCAAGACGTGGGCACGGGGGGAGAGACCCAGTACTTC

J gene: TRBJ1-1
D gene: -
clone size: few
V gene: TRBV10-3
CDR3 protein: CAIVGGGSTEAFF
CDR3 DNA: TGTGCCATCGTTGGCGGGGGGAGCACTGAAGCTTTCTTT

J gene: TRBJ1-4
D gene: -
clone size: -
V gene: TRBV5-1
CDR3 protein: CASRSWIGANEKLFF
CDR3 DNA: TGCGCCAGCAGGTCGTGGATAGGAGCTAATGAAAAACTGTTTTTT

J gene: TRBJ2-2
D gene: TRBD2
clone size: -
V gene: TRBV18
CDR3 protein: CASSPTSGDTGELFF
CDR3 DNA: TGTGCCAGCTCTCCGACTAGCGGGGACACCGGGGAGCTGTTTTTT

J gene: TRBJ2-7
D gene: -
clone size: -
V gene: TRBV7-6
CDR3 protein: CASSPSAIQRAEQYF
CDR3 DNA: TGTGCCAGCAGCCCGAGTGCTATCCAGAGGGCCGAGCAGTACTTC

J gene: TRBJ2-7
D gene: -
clone size: once
V gene: TRBV20-1
CDR3 protein: CSASQATNSYEQYF
CDR3 DNA: TGCAGTGCTAGTCAAGCGACTAACTCCTACGAGCAGTACTTC

J gene: TRBJ2-7
D gene: -
clone size: -
V gene: TRBV10-1
CDR3 protein: CASSEGTGWDEQYF
CDR3 DNA: TGCGCCAGCAGTGAGGGTACAGGGTGGGACGAGCAGTACTTC

J gene: TRBJ2-2
D gene: -
clone size: -
V gene: TRBV5-1
CDR3 protein: CASTTSRGTGELFF
CDR3 DNA: TGCGCCAGCACGACCTCACGAGGCACCGGGGAGCTGTTTTTT

J gene: TRBJ1-1
D gene: -
clone size: -
V gene: TRBV27
CDR3 protein: CASSVRQLSNTEAFF
CDR3 DNA: TGTGCCAGCAGTGTCCGACAGCTTTCTAACACTGAAGCTTTCTTT

J gene: TRBJ1-1
D gene: TRBD1
clone size: -
V gene: TRBV28
CDR3 protein: CASRPGQGTEAFF
CDR3 DNA: TGTGCCAGTCGACCGGGACAGGGCACTGAAGCTTTCTTT

J gene: TRBJ1-1
D gene: -
clone size: few
V gene: TRBV6-5
CDR3 protein: CASSYSQVRTEAFF
CDR3 DNA: TGTGCCAGCAGTTACTCACAGGTACGAACTGAAGCTTTCTTT

J gene: TRBJ2-1
D gene: -
clone size: once
V gene: TRBV6-5
CDR3 protein: CASSYSVLAFRNEQFF
CDR3 DNA: TGTGCCAGCAGTTACTCGGTACTAGCATTTCGCAATGAGCAGTTCTTC

J gene: TRBJ1-5
D gene: -
clone size: -
V gene: TRBV27
CDR3 protein: CASRTYRDSNQPQHF
CDR3 DNA: TGTGCCAGCAGGACGTACAGGGATAGCAATCAGCCCCAGCATTTT

J gene: TRBJ2-7
D gene: TRBD1
clone size: -
V gene: TRBV10-3
CDR3 protein: CAISERPRDRYYEQYF
CDR3 DNA: TGTGCCATCAGTGAGAGGCCCCGGGACAGATACTACGAGCAGTACTTC

J gene: TRBJ2-5
D gene: -
clone size: -
V gene: TRBV15
CDR3 protein: CATSRDLRGEETQYF
CDR3 DNA: TGTGCCACCAGCAGAGATCTCAGGGGTGAAGAGACCCAGTACTTC

J gene: TRBJ1-1
D gene: TRBD1
clone size: -
V gene: TRBV29-1
CDR3 protein: CSVHTGGADTEAFF
CDR3 DNA: TGCAGCGTTCATACAGGGGGCGCGGACACTGAAGCTTTCTTT

J gene: TRBJ2-7
D gene: TRBD2
clone size: -
V gene: TRBV11-2
CDR3 protein: CASSLILADSYEQYF
CDR3 DNA: TGTGCCAGCAGCTTAATTCTAGCGGACTCCTACGAGCAGTACTTC

J gene: TRBJ1-2
D gene: -
clone size: -
V gene: TRBV5-3
CDR3 protein: CARSLTGISYGYTF
CDR3 DNA: TGTGCCAGAAGCTTGACAGGGATAAGCTATGGCTACACCTTC

J gene: TRBJ2-3
D gene: -
clone size: -
V gene: TRBV25-1
CDR3 protein: CASSEQGARADTQYF
CDR3 DNA: TGTGCCAGCAGTGAACAAGGGGCTAGGGCAGATACGCAGTATTTT

J gene: TRBJ2-7
D gene: -
clone size: -
V gene: TRBV5-8
CDR3 protein: CASCGRGGYEQYF
CDR3 DNA: TGTGCCAGCTGCGGAAGGGGGGGCTACGAGCAGTACTTC

J gene: TRBJ1-1
D gene: -
clone size: -
V gene: TRBV5-4
CDR3 protein: CASSFTTGNTEAFF
CDR3 DNA: TGTGCCAGCAGCTTTACTACCGGGAACACTGAAGCTTTCTTT

J gene: TRBJ1-6
D gene: -
clone size: -
V gene: TRBV5-5
CDR3 protein: CASSLRRDSYNSPLHF
CDR3 DNA: TGTGCCAGCAGCTTGAGACGGGACTCCTATAATTCACCCCTCCACTTT

J gene: TRBJ2-6
D gene: TRBD1
clone size: few
V gene: TRBV5-1
CDR3 protein: CASRGVQGEEGANVLTF
CDR3 DNA: TGCGCCAGCAGAGGGGTACAGGGGGAAGAAGGGGCCAACGTCCTGACTTTC

J gene: TRBJ2-5
D gene: TRBD1
clone size: -
V gene: TRBV11-3
CDR3 protein: CASSQGGTGGVRETQYF
CDR3 DNA: TGTGCCAGCAGCCAGGGTGGGACAGGGGGCGTTAGGGAGACCCAGTACTTC

J gene: TRBJ1-4
D gene: -
clone size: -
V gene: TRBV19
CDR3 protein: CASSIGRGAATNEKLFF
CDR3 DNA: TGTGCCAGTAGTATTGGCCGAGGCGCTGCAACTAATGAAAAACTGTTTTTT

J gene: TRBJ1-6
D gene: TRBD1
clone size: -
V gene: TRBV5-8
CDR3 protein: CASSPGTGRSPLHF
CDR3 DNA: TGTGCCAGCAGCCCCGGGACAGGGCGTTCACCCCTCCACTTT